One and the same sample provided the 22 T cell receptor beta chains below, sequenced in a study of CD8+CD57+ T cells in acquired aplastic anemia (dated by TCRdb to 2016 to 2019). The listed sequencing device is Illumina HiSeq 2000. TCR beta VDJ combination and CDR3 sequence profiling used genomic DNA as the template. Through fastp at Q25 and MiXCR, TCRdb rebuilt clones from the public reads, retaining in-frame beta chains. Rows with a matching CDR3 protein are joined into one entry that keeps the most common DNA and genes. The sample table holds around 200,000 distinct CDR3 sequences, of which 61% were seen once. The top ten constitute about 29% of the sample. What was sequenced was sorted CD4+, CD8+, or CD8+CD57+ T cells (not recorded which) from PBMCs. The receptors derive from a human donor in good health.

The CDR3 sequence is CASSLEETGGSPLHF. The CDR3 DNA is TGTGCCAGCAGCTTAGAAGAGACAGGGGGTTCACCCCTCCACTTT. This chain uses TRBV7-9 with TRBJ1-6; 9 nucleotides match TRBD1. The CDR3 consists of 15 residues. J gave up 9 bases and V 1 base, and 4 bases lay outside the gene matches. Germline lookup yields CDR1 SEHNR and CDR2 FQNEAQ (reference sequence).

Notes on this clonotype: At one boundary the junction diverges from the germline segment, which might be a read error. The rearrangement links TRBV7-7 to TRBJ2-1; D might be TRBD1 (5 bases). Per germline, CDR1 SSHAT and CDR2 FNYEAQ (reference sequence). This CDR3 is 13 amino acids long. CDR3: CASSLDRNNEQFF. CDR3 nucleotides: TGTGCTAGCAGCTTAGACAGAAACAATGAGCAGTTCTTC.

This clonotype showed up just once. This chain links TRBV10-2 with TRBJ1-5; D not certain. The CDR3 sequence is 15 residues long. Germline CDR1 is WSHSY and CDR2 is SAAADI. The V and J ends lost 0 bases and 0 bases respectively, with 6 bases between them. The CDR3 spells CASSESMGSNQPQHF. The CDR3 DNA reads as TGCGCCAGCAGTGAGTCGATGGGTAGCAATCAGCCCCAGCATTTT.

The V and J genes are TRBV9 and TRBJ1-3; D unresolved. V was trimmed by 4 bases and J by 0 bases, leaving 14 bases between them. The germline gives CDR1 SGDLS, CDR2 YYNGEE. This CDR3 spans 16 amino acids. As DNA, the CDR3 is TGTGCCAGCAGCCCCCTCCTAGGCCTCTCTGGAAACACCATATATTTT. Translating it yields CASSPLLGLSGNTIYF.

The chain couples TRBV11-2 to TRBJ2-3; 8 nucleotides match TRBD1. The CDR3 totals 17 residues. V gave up 0 bases and J gave up 4 bases; unmatched junction bases: 9. Germline CDR1 is SGHAT and CDR2 is FQNNGV. CDR3 sequence: CASSLDRGTGNSDTQYF. Written as DNA, the CDR3 is TGTGCCAGCAGCTTAGATCGCGGGACAGGAAACTCAGATACGCAGTATTTT.

V and J are TRBV7-2 and TRBJ1-1; D is undetermined. Germline lookup yields CDR1 SGHTA and CDR2 FQGNSA. The V and J ends lost 3 bases and 0 bases respectively, with 8 bases between them. The CDR3 covers 14 residues. The CDR3 coding sequence is TGTGCCAGCAGCTTTCGGACTGTGAACACTGAAGCTTTCTTT. This translates into CASSFRTVNTEAFF.

Ten or more counts support this clonotype. The J gene is TRBJ1-1, the V gene TRBV19; no definite D call. This CDR3 contains 12 residues. V shed 1 base and J shed 8 bases, with 8 bases lying between them. Germline V gene lookup returns CDR1 LNHDA and CDR2 SQIVND (reference sequence). The CDR3: CASSIALGEAFF. The CDR3, as DNA: TGTGCCAGTAGTATAGCGCTCGGGGAAGCTTTCTTT.

J is TRBJ2-3 and V is TRBV20-1, with 8 positions matching TRBD2. Trimming at V came to 3 bases and at J to 4 bases, leaving 9 bases not matched to a gene. The CDR3 runs to 15 residues. Germline V gives CDR1 DFQATT, CDR2 SNEGSKA (reference sequence). The CDR3 is CSARGWGLEADTQYF. CDR3 bases: TGCAGTGCTAGGGGATGGGGACTAGAGGCAGATACGCAGTATTTT.

The chain couples TRBV11-2 to TRBJ2-7; 8 positions agree with TRBD1. The germline CDR1 and CDR2 sequences are SGHAT and FQNNGV. J was trimmed by 5 bases and V by 5 bases; bases with no gene match: 8. The CDR3 extends over 14 amino acids. In DNA, the CDR3 is TGTGCCAGCAGCCCGGGACAGGCGACTCACGAGCAGTACTTC. Protein product: CASSPGQATHEQYF.

This clonotype was seen just once. The chain links TRBV10-3 to TRBJ2-1, with 9 bases lining up with TRBD2. Trimming took 6 bases from V and 3 from J; bases not matched to a gene: 6. Germline V gives CDR1 ENHRY, CDR2 SYGVKD. The CDR3 contains 15 residues. The CDR3 nucleotides are TGTGCCATCAGATCGGGACTAGCAGGCTACAATGAGCAGTTCTTC. Translating gives CAIRSGLAGYNEQFF.

This clonotype was recorded many times. The J gene is TRBJ2-1, the V gene TRBV19; D is unresolved. The CDR3 sequence is 15 residues long. V was pared by 7 bases and J by 4 bases, with 17 bases between. Looked up from germline, CDR1 is LNHDA and CDR2 is SQIVND (reference sequence). CDR3 sequence: CASTTSDGSYNEQFF. The DNA of the CDR3 is TGTGCCAGTACCACCTCGGACGGTTCTTACAATGAGCAGTTCTTC.

This clonotype came up a few times. V and J are TRBV27 and TRBJ1-5; D not certain. CDR3 length equals 15 residues. V lost 2 bases and J lost 0, with 8 bases in between. CDR1 and CDR2 from the germline V gene are MNHEY and SMNVEV (reference sequence). CDR3 sequence: CASSLIGISNQPQHF. In nucleotides, the CDR3 is TGTGCCAGCAGTTTAATTGGAATTAGCAATCAGCCCCAGCATTTT.

V and J are TRBV10-2 and TRBJ1-5, with D uncertain. The germline gives CDR1 WSHSY, CDR2 SAAADI. The CDR3 spans 14 residues. V lost 6 bases, J lost 2 bases, and 11 bases lay in between. The CDR3 region has the DNA TGCGCCAGCAGAGGAAACGGGCGCAATCAGCCCCAGCATTTT. Protein: CASRGNGRNQPQHF.

As DNA, the CDR3 is TGCAGTGCTAGACCAGCTAGCGGGAGCGACTACGAGCAGTACTTC. Amino acid sequence: CSARPASGSDYEQYF. This chain links TRBV20-1 with TRBJ2-7; TRBD2 matches at 10 bases. There are 15 residues in the CDR3. Germline CDR1 reads DFQATT; CDR2 reads SNEGSKA (reference sequence). Unmatched junction bases numbered 7, after V lost 2 bases and J lost 3 bases.

The chain links TRBV12-5 to TRBJ1-5, with 7 bases aligning to TRBD1. Unmatched junction bases numbered 21, after V lost 3 bases and J lost 7 bases. The CDR3 is 19 residues long. Per the germline V gene, CDR1 is LGHNT and CDR2 is FRNRAP. CDR3 protein: CASGLRGGYRGGRVQPQHF. The CDR3 nucleotides read TGTGCTAGTGGTTTAAGGGGGGGGTACAGGGGAGGTCGGGTACAGCCCCAGCATTTT.

J is TRBJ2-1 and V is TRBV24-1; TRBD2 matches at 15 bases. V gave up 1 base and J gave up 4 bases; unmatched junction bases: 7. The CDR3 has 19 residues. The V gene's germline CDR1 is KGHDR and CDR2 SFDVKD. CDR3 sequence: CATSDFNGGLAGGYNEQFF. The DNA for the CDR3 is TGTGCCACCAGTGATTTTAACGGGGGACTAGCGGGAGGATACAATGAGCAGTTCTTC.

This clonotype was recorded a few times. This chain joins TRBV29-1 and TRBJ1-2; D gene ambiguous. The CDR3 runs to 12 residues. CDR1 is SQVTM, CDR2 ANQGSEA, per germline. V was cut by 3 bases and J by 0 bases, with 5 bases left in between. The DNA for the CDR3 is TGCAGCGTTGATCCCGCTAACTATGGCTACACCTTC. Its protein product is CSVDPANYGYTF. The full variable domain, with the rest looked up from reference TRBV29-1 and TRBJ1-2, is SAVISQKPSRDICQRGTSLTIQCQVDSQVTMMFWYRQQPGQSLTLIATANQGSEATYESGFVIDKFPISRPNLTFSTLTVSNMSPEDSSIYLCSVDPANYGYTFGSGTRLTVV.

This clonotype has just one count. The chain joins TRBV10-3 to TRBJ1-1; no reliable D call. The V and J ends lost 8 bases and 1 base respectively, with 17 bases between them. The CDR3 has 15 residues. The germline V gene has CDR1 ENHRY and CDR2 SYGVKD. The chain's CDR3 is CAIWDPAGENTEAFF. In DNA, the CDR3 is TGTGCCATCTGGGATCCGGCAGGTGAGAACACTGAAGCTTTCTTT.

This clonotype was seen many times. The J gene is TRBJ2-5, the V gene TRBV5-8, with D perhaps TRBD2 (6 bases). Deletions cut 5 bases from V and 1 base from J, with 9 bases between. From germline, CDR1 is SGHTS and CDR2 YDEGEE. The length of the CDR3 is 13 residues. In DNA, the CDR3 is TGTGCCAGCAGGGGACTCGCCCAAGAGACCCAGTACTTC. Residues: CASRGLAQETQYF.

This clonotype was found many times. The gene calls are TRBV5-1 and TRBJ2-7, with D tentatively TRBD1 (5 bases). The CDR3 sequence is 12 residues long. The V end was cut by 0 bases, the J end by 6 bases, with 7 bases between. Germline values: CDR1 SGHRS, CDR2 YFSETQ. The CDR3 reads CASSLVGVEQYF. The CDR3 nucleotides read TGCGCCAGCAGCTTGGTAGGGGTCGAGCAGTACTTC.

The CDR3 DNA reads as TGTGCCAGCAGTTTGGTATCCTTTCAGGCCACAGATACGCAGTATTTT. This gives the protein CASSLVSFQATDTQYF. V is TRBV27 and J is TRBJ2-3; unclear D gene. Trimming pared 3 bases from V and 2 bases from J, leaving 15 bases between. The CDR3 is 16 amino acids. Germline-derived CDR1 and CDR2 are MNHEY and SMNVEV (reference sequence).

In regard to this clonotype: One junction end disagrees with the germline gene, perhaps due to a read error. The rearrangement joins TRBV7-3 to TRBJ2-4; D possibly uses TRBD1 or TRBD2 (6 bases each). The CDR3 runs to 14 residues. From germline, CDR1 is SGHTA and CDR2 FQGTGA. Here the CDR3 reads CASSQGGGRTDQYF. CDR3 coding DNA: TGCGCCAGCAGCCAAGGGGGAGGAAGGACTGACCAGTACTTC. The full variable domain, in which reference TRBV7-3 and TRBJ2-4 provide the parts outside the CDR3, is GAGVSQTPSNKVTEKGKYVELRCDPISGHTALYWYRQSLGQGPEFLIYFQGTGAADDSGLPNDRFFAVRPEGSVSTLKIQRTERGDSAVYLCASSQGGGRTDQYFGAGTRLSVL.